Many counts were recorded for the clone carrying this T cell receptor (beta chain). This sample was taken from a study of patients and donors after allogeneic stem cell transplantation. CDR3 length: 15 residues. CDR1 and CDR2 from the germline V gene are ENHRY and SYGVKD. V lost 3 bases to trimming and J lost 9 bases; unmatched junction nucleotides: 10. In TCRdb, the RT-PCR reads were re-called with MiXCR into one record per CDR3 protein. This repertoire shows about a million distinct CDR3 sequences, about a sixth found once; its top ten account for roughly 6%. The rearrangement links TRBV10-3 to TRBJ1-2; TRBD1 aligns across 10 bases. Input material: blood, either unsorted or a sorted T cell fraction (not recorded which). The sequence was collected from a human donor who was either an allogeneic HSCT recipient or a stem cell or donor lymphocyte infusion donor (not recorded which). It is not recorded whose cells these are; they may come from a transplant donor. For the CDR3, the DNA is TGTGCCATCAGTGATATCGGGACAGGGGTCAATCGCTACACCTTC. It yields the protein CAISDIGTGVNRYTF.